A single sample is the source of the 21 T cell receptor beta chains below, sequenced in a study of blood T cell repertoires in COVID-19. TCRdb's table, derived via immunoSEQ multiplex PCR, lists solely in-frame clones and lacks some. Here the sample spans about half a million clones, about nine tenths being singletons. The specimen was PBMCs or T cells enriched from blood (not recorded which). The source is a woman in her sixties or seventies who had recovered from COVID-19.

This clone was observed a single time. The chain has TRBV3-1 (or the pseudogene TRBV3-2) and TRBJ2-1, with 8 positions matching TRBD1. V gave up 5 bases and J gave up 9 bases; unmatched junction bases: 6. The CDR3 extends over 13 amino acids. The germline CDR1 and CDR2 sequences are LGHDT and YNNKEL (reference sequence). The CDR3 sequence: CASSADRVGEQFF. Here the CDR3 DNA reads TGTGCCAGCAGCGCGGACAGGGTGGGTGAGCAGTTCTTC.

J is TRBJ2-5 and V is TRBV5-1, with TRBD2 as a possible D gene (5 bases). The CDR3 is 15 amino acids. The ends were cut back, 4 bases at V and 7 bases at J, with 20 bases in the middle. In germline, CDR1 is SGHRS, CDR2 YFSETQ. CDR3 nucleotide sequence: TGCGCCAGCAGCACGGACTCCTCACCGGGGTGGACCCAGTACTTC. Translating gives CASSTDSSPGWTQYF.

The chain combines TRBV5-8 with TRBJ1-6; TRBD1 agrees at 11 bases. The V and J ends lost 4 bases and 7 bases, in that order; junction bases with no gene match: 7. CDR3 length: 16 amino acids. Germline V gives CDR1 SGHTS, CDR2 YDEGEE. This CDR3 reads CASSPPGTGGNSPLHF. Here the CDR3 DNA reads TGTGCCAGCAGCCCCCCCGGGACAGGGGGAAATTCACCCCTCCACTTT.

V is TRBV2 and J is TRBJ1-2; 7 bases fit TRBD1. Germline V gene sequence: CDR1 SNHLY, CDR2 FYNNEI. With V trimmed by 2 bases and J by 4 bases, 7 bases remained unmatched. The CDR3 contains 15 residues. Here the CDR3 DNA reads TGTGCCAGCAGTGAATCGCAGGGGGGACTCTATGGCTACACCTTC. Translation: CASSESQGGLYGYTF.

J is TRBJ2-1 and V is TRBV27, with D uncertain. This CDR3 spans 12 amino acids. Deletions cut 8 bases from V and 9 bases from J, with 14 bases between. Germline V gives CDR1 MNHEY, CDR2 SMNVEV (reference sequence). CDR3 in DNA: TGTGCCAGCCGCCTCGGAGCCCGTGAGCAGTTCTTC. It is translated as CASRLGAREQFF.

V is TRBV19 and J is TRBJ1-1; D perhaps matches TRBD1 (6 bases). The CDR3 has 15 residues. V was pared by 3 bases and J by 6 bases, with 17 bases between. Per the germline V gene, CDR1 is LNHDA and CDR2 is SQIVND (reference sequence). CDR3 bases: TGTGCCAGTAGTATGGAACCACAGGGACTACCTGAAGCTTTCTTT. This sequence encodes CASSMEPQGLPEAFF.

This clone was seen once. CDR3 residues: CASSHGDGSGNTIYF. The CDR3 region has the DNA TGTGCCAGCAGCCACGGAGACGGCTCTGGAAACACCATATATTTT. The chain joins TRBV4-2 to TRBJ1-3; D is unresolved. There are 15 residues in the CDR3. Germline V CDR1 and CDR2: LGHNA, YNFKEQ. Trimming shortened V by 3 bases and J by 0 bases, and 9 bases separated the two germline ends.

The chain carries TRBV7-9 and TRBJ2-1; 7 bases are a match to TRBD2. CDR1 is SEHNR and CDR2 is FQNEAQ in the germline V gene (reference sequence). This CDR3 is built from 13 residues. V gave up 7 bases and J gave up 1 base; unmatched junction bases: 1. Here the CDR3 reads CASNGGSYNEQFF. DNA of the CDR3: TGTGCCAGCAACGGGGGGTCCTACAATGAGCAGTTCTTC.

The chain couples TRBV13 to TRBJ1-1; 10 nucleotides match TRBD1. V shed 1 base and J 11 bases; nucleotides not matched to a gene: 1. Germline V gene data show CDR1 as PRHDT and CDR2 as FYEKMQ (reference sequence). This CDR3 is built from 12 residues. The CDR3 here is CASSLADRGAFF. Here the CDR3 DNA reads TGTGCCAGCAGCTTAGCGGACAGGGGGGCTTTCTTT.

The chain uses TRBV2 and TRBJ2-7, with 9 bases matching TRBD2. Germline loops: CDR1 SNHLY, CDR2 FYNNEI. V shed 6 bases, J shed 4 bases, and the junction held 13 bases outside the gene matches. This CDR3 comprises 16 residues. DNA for the CDR3: TGTGCCAGCAGGAAAATAGCGGGGGTCTTCAATTACGAGCAGTACTTC. It is translated as CASRKIAGVFNYEQYF.

Regarding this clone: The identical CDR3 is also encoded by other nucleotide sequences in the sample. This chain joins TRBV5-1 and TRBJ2-2; weak D call: TRBD2 (6 bases). The CDR3 sequence is 14 residues long. Germline CDR1 is SGHRS and CDR2 is YFSETQ. Trimming cost V 4 bases and J 3 bases, with 10 bases left between them. The CDR3 is CASSPSGDTGELFF. The CDR3 region has the DNA TGCGCCAGCAGCCCGTCGGGGGACACCGGGGAGCTGTTTTTT.

This chain connects TRBV5-4 to TRBJ1-1; the match to TRBD1 covers 9 bases. The CDR3 extends over 19 amino acids. Per the germline V gene, CDR1 is SGHNT and CDR2 is YYREEE (reference sequence). J gave up 1 base and V 0 bases, and 13 bases lay outside the gene matches. CDR3 in amino acids: CASSLVGLAGQGSNTEAFF. DNA for the CDR3: TGTGCCAGCAGCTTGGTAGGTCTAGCCGGACAGGGGTCGAACACTGAAGCTTTCTTT.

V is TRBV7-8 and J is TRBJ1-2, with 7 bases fitting TRBD1. Germline CDR1 is SGHVS and CDR2 is FQNEAQ. The V and J ends lost 5 bases and 0 bases, in that order; junction bases with no gene match: 6. This CDR3 is built from 15 residues. The CDR3 bases are TGTGCCAGCAGCCAAACAGGGGCTCCTAACTATGGCTACACCTTC. Its translation: CASSQTGAPNYGYTF.

This clone appeared a single time. The genes are TRBV9 and TRBJ1-2; possible D gene TRBD1, 5 bases. The germline V and J ends were trimmed by 5 bases and 5 bases, with 10 bases remaining between them. Germline-derived CDR1 and CDR2 are SGDLS and YYNGEE. This CDR3 is 12 amino acids long. CDR3 sequence: CASRDNIYGYTF. Here the CDR3 DNA reads TGTGCCAGCAGGGACAACATATATGGCTACACCTTC.

The rearrangement joins TRBV11-2 to TRBJ1-2; no clear D. The V and J ends lost 0 bases and 4 bases respectively, with 9 bases between them. Looked up from germline, CDR1 is SGHAT and CDR2 is FQNNGV. The length of the CDR3 is 14 residues. CDR3 in DNA: TGTGCCAGCAGCTTAGATCTTCGGGTCTATGGCTACACCTTC. Amino acid sequence: CASSLDLRVYGYTF.

The rearrangement links TRBV11-2 to TRBJ2-5; no clear D. The V gene lost 3 bases and the J gene lost 5 bases, with 4 bases spanning the gap. This CDR3 has 11 residues. CDR1 is SGHAT and CDR2 is FQNNGV in the germline V gene. CDR3 in amino acids: CASSFEETQYF. CDR3 in DNA: TGTGCCAGCAGCTTCGAGGAGACCCAGTACTTC.

This rearrangement joins TRBV2 to TRBJ1-5, with 9 positions matching TRBD1. Losses at the gene ends were 7 bases for V and 7 bases for J; bases not matched to a gene: 5. Germline V lookup: CDR1 SNHLY, CDR2 FYNNEI. This CDR3 has 13 residues. This chain's CDR3 is CASTGQGSQPQHF. The CDR3 DNA sequence: TGTGCCAGCACTGGACAGGGGTCGCAGCCCCAGCATTTT.

In regard to this clone: Other DNA sequences in this sample translate to the same CDR3. The rearrangement joins TRBV5-1 to TRBJ1-2, with D uncertain. From germline, CDR1 is SGHRS and CDR2 YFSETQ. CDR3 length: 14 residues. Trimming took 0 bases from V and 4 from J, leaving 10 bases between them. The CDR3 DNA reads as TGCGCCAGCAGCTTGGCCTTGGAGGGCTATGGCTACACCTTC. Residues: CASSLALEGYGYTF. The entire variable domain, with the rest obtained from reference TRBV5-1 and TRBJ1-2, is as follows: KAGVTQTPRYLIKTRGQQVTLSCSPISGHRSVSWYQQTPGQGLQFLFEYFSETQRNKGNFPGRFSGRQFSNSRSEMNVSTLELGDSALYLCASSLALEGYGYTFGSGTRLTVV.

The chain has TRBV6-5 and TRBJ1-2, with D maybe TRBD1 (5 bases). This CDR3 comprises 13 residues. Trimming took off 6 bases at V and 8 bases at J, with 16 bases between the two ends. Germline V gives CDR1 MNHEY, CDR2 SVGAGI. CDR3 loop: CASRRDSKEGYTF. The CDR3 coding sequence is TGTGCCAGCAGGAGGGACTCCAAGGAGGGCTACACCTTC.

The chain carries TRBV29-1 and TRBJ2-1; possibly TRBD2 for D (6 bases). The CDR3 consists of 14 residues. The germline V gene has CDR1 SQVTM and CDR2 ANQGSEA. V was clipped by 7 bases and J by 9 bases, with 22 bases between them. The DNA of the CDR3 is TGCAGCGCCATGAAATCGGGGGTCCAGGGTGAGCAGTTCTTC. The encoded protein is CSAMKSGVQGEQFF.

The rearrangement joins TRBV28 to TRBJ1-6, with D unresolved. The germline CDR1 and CDR2 sequences are MDHEN and SYDVKM. Trimming pared 7 bases from V and 5 bases from J, leaving 12 bases between. The CDR3 contains 14 residues. Here the CDR3 reads CASTLGGNNSPLHF. The CDR3 bases are TGTGCCAGCACCCTAGGAGGGAATAATTCACCCCTCCACTTT.